These 2 T cell receptor beta chains share one sample of origin, sequenced in a study of shared clonotypes between healthy human individuals. Some clones are missing from TCRdb's copy, which holds only in-frame ones; the method was immunoSEQ multiplex PCR. The sample records about 2.4 million clones, 93% being singletons. Sequencing was done on a sample of naive CD4+ T cells from PBMCs. Noted subset: CD45RA+ positively selected. These receptors were taken from a man aged 18-30 years in good health. Some clones in this sample may be carry-over from other donors' samples.

The rearrangement links TRBV9 to TRBJ2-3, with D possibly being TRBD2 (6 bases). This CDR3 is built from 16 residues. V was trimmed by 2 bases and J by 0 bases, leaving 13 bases between them. Germline V gene data show CDR1 as SGDLS and CDR2 as YYNGEE. CDR3 protein: CASSVQRAPSTDTQYF. The CDR3 region has the DNA TGTGCCAGCAGCGTCCAGCGGGCCCCGAGCACAGATACGCAGTATTTT.

The rearrangement uses TRBV19 and TRBJ1-1, with D possibly being TRBD1 (6 bases). CDR1 and CDR2 (germline): LNHDA, SQIVND (reference sequence). The CDR3 is 14 residues long. Trimming left V 2 bases short and J 4 bases short, with 11 bases between. The CDR3 loop reads CASSITGKGTEAFF. The DNA for the CDR3 is TGTGCCAGTAGTATAACAGGGAAGGGCACTGAAGCTTTCTTT.